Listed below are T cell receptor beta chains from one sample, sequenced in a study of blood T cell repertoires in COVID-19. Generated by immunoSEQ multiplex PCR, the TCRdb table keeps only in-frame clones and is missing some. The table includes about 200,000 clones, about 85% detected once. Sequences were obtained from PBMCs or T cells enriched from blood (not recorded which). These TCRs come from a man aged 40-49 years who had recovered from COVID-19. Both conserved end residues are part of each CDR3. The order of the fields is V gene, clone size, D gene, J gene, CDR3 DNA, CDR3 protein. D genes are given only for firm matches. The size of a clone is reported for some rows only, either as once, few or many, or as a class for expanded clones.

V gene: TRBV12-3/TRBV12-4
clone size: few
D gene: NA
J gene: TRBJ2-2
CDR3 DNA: TGTGCCAGCAATTCCCCGAGCACCGGGGAGCTGTTTTTT
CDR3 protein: CASNSPSTGELFF

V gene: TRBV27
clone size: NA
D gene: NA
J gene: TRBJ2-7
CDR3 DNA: TGTGCCAGCAGCCAGGCGTACAGCTCCTACGAGCAGTACTTC
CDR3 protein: CASSQAYSSYEQYF

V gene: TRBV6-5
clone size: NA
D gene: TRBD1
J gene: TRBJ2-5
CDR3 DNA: TGTGCCAGCAGTTCCGGGACAGGGACCTTCGACGAGACCCAGTACTTC
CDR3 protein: CASSSGTGTFDETQYF

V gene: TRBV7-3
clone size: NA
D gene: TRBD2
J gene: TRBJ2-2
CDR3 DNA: TGTGCCAGCAGCTTACTCCCGGGACTAGCGAGGAAAGGGACCGGGGAGCTGTTTTTT
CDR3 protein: CASSLLPGLARKGTGELFF

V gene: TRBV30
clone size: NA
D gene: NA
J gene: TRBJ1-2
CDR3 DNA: TGTGCCTGGAGTATTAGCAGCTACTATGGCTACACCTTC
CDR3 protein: CAWSISSYYGYTF

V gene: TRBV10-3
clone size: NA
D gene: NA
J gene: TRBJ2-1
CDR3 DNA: TGTGCCATCAGCGACAAAGGGGGCAGGGAGGATTCCTCCTACAATGAGCAGTTCTTC
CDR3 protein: CAISDKGGREDSSYNEQFF

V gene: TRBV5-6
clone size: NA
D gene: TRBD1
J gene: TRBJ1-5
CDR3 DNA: TGTGCCAGCAGCGGGACAGGCAATCATCAGCCCCAGCATTTT
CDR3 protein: CASSGTGNHQPQHF

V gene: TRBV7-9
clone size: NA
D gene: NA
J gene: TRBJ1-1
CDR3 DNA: TGTGCCAGCAGCTTAGATTTGAGGAGTACTGAAGCTTTCTTT
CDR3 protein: CASSLDLRSTEAFF

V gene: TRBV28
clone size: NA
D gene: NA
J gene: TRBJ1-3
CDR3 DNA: TGTGCCAGCAGCACCCTTTTTCCCGCGGGAGTCTCTGGAAACACCATATATTTT
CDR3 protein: CASSTLFPAGVSGNTIYF

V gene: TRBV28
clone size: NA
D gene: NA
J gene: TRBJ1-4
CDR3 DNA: TGTGCCAGCAGTGCCGCCGATGGGGAGTATAATGAAAAACTGTTTTTT
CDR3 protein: CASSAADGEYNEKLFF

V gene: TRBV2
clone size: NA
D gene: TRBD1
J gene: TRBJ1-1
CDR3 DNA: TGTGCCAGCAGGAAGGGGACAGATAACACTGAAGCTTTCTTT
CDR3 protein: CASRKGTDNTEAFF

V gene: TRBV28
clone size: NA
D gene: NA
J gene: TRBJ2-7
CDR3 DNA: TGTGCCAGCAGTCCCTACGGGGGACGCAGCTCCTACGAGCAGTACTTC
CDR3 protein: CASSPYGGRSSYEQYF

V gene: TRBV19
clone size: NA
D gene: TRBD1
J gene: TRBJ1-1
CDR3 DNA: TGTGCCAGTAGGACAGTGGGAATACTGACAGGGCCGAACACTGAAGCTTTCTTT
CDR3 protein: CASRTVGILTGPNTEAFF

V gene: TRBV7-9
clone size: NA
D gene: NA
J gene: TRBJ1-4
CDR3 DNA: TGTGCCAGCAGCTCGGACGGCGGAGGACTGTTTTTT
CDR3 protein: CASSSDGGGLFF

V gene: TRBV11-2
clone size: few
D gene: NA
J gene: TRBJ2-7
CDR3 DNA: TGTGCCAGCAGCTTAACCCGTCGGGACGAGCAGTACTTC
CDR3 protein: CASSLTRRDEQYF

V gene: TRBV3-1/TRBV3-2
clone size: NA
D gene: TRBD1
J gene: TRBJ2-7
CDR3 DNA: TGTGCCAGCAGCCAAGTTAAGACAGGGTTTACCTACGAGCAGTACTTC
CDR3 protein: CASSQVKTGFTYEQYF

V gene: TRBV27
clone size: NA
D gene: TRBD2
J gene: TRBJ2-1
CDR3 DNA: TGTGCCAGCACTTTAGCGGGAGAGTCGTACAATGAGCAGTTCTTC
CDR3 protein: CASTLAGESYNEQFF

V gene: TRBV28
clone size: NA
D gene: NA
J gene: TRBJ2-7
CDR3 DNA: TGTGCCAGCAGCCAAAGGCTAGACAGTGGAGGGCGATGGGAGCAGTACTTC
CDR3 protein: CASSQRLDSGGRWEQYF

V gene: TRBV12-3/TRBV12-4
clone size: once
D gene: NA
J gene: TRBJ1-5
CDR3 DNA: TGTGCCAGCACTCGACAGGGCAATCAGCCCCAGCATTTT
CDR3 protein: CASTRQGNQPQHF

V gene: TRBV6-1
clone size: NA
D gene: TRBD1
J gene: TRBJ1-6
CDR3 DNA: TGTGCCAGCAGTGAGGGGACAGAAATTAATTCACCCCTCCACTTT
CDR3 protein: CASSEGTEINSPLHF

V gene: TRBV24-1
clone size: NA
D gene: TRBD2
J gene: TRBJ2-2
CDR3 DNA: TGTGCCACCAGTGATTTAGGACTAGCGGAGATGAACACCGGGGAGCTGTTTTTT
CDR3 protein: CATSDLGLAEMNTGELFF

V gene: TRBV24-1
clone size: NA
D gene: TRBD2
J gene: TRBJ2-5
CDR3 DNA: TGTGCCACCAGTGATTTGCGAAGTAGCGGGAATCGGGAGACCCAGTACTTC
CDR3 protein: CATSDLRSSGNRETQYF

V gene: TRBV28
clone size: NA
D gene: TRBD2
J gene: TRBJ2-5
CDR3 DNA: TGTGCCAGCAGCTGGGGGCGGGGGGCCCAAGAGACCCAGTACTTC
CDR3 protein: CASSWGRGAQETQYF

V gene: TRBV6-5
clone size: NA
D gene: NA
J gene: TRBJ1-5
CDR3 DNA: TGTGCCAGCAGTCAACGTGAGGGTCAGCCCCAGCATTTT
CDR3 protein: CASSQREGQPQHF

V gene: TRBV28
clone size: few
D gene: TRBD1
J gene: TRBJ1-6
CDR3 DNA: TGTGCCAGCAGACCGATAGGACAGGGGGCTGATTCACCCCTCCACTTT
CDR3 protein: CASRPIGQGADSPLHF

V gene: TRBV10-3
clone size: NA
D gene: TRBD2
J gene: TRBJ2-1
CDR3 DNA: TGTGCCATTACTAGCGGGAGATCAGGAGAGCAGTTCTTC
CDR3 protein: CAITSGRSGEQFF

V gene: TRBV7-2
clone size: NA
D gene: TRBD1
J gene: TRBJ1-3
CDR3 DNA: TGTGCCAGCAGCGCTGCGGGACAGGTCTCTGGAAACACCATATATTTT
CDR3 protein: CASSAAGQVSGNTIYF

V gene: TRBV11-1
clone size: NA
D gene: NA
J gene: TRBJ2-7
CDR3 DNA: TGTGCCAGCAGCTTTCAAGGCGGAACCTACGAGCAGTACTTC
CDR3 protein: CASSFQGGTYEQYF

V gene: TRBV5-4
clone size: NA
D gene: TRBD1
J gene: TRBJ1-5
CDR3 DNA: TGTGCCAGCAGCAGGGACAGGCACAATCAGCCCCAGCATTTT
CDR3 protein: CASSRDRHNQPQHF

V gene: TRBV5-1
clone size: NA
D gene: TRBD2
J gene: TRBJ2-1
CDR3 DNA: TGCGCCAGCAGCTTGGTGGCCACTAGCGGGTACAATGAGCAGTTCTTC
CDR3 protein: CASSLVATSGYNEQFF

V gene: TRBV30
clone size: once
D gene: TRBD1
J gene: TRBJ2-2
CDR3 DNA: TGTGCCTGGAGTGAACAGGGGCCCCGGGAGCTGTTTTTT
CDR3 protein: CAWSEQGPRELFF

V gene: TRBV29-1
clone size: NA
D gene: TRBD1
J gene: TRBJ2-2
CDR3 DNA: TGCAGCGCAAGGGGGCATGGCACCGGGGAGCTGTTTTTT
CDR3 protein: CSARGHGTGELFF

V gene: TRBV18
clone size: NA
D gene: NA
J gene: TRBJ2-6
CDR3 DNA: TGTGCCAGCTCACCGGCGTCCAGGGAAGTATCTGGGGCCAACGTCCTGACTTTC
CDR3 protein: CASSPASREVSGANVLTF

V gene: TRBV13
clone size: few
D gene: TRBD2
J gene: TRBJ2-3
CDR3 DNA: TGTGCCAGCAGTTATAGCGGGAGCATAGATACGCAGTATTTT
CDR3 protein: CASSYSGSIDTQYF

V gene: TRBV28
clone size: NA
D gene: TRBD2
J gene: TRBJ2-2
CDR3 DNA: TGTGCCACCATGGGAGCGGGAGCGGGGAGGACCGGGGAGCTGTTTTTT
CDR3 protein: CATMGAGAGRTGELFF

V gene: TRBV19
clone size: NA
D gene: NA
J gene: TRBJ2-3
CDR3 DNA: TGTGCCAGTAGTATAGAGGCAGGTGGGGATACGCAGTATTTT
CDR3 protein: CASSIEAGGDTQYF

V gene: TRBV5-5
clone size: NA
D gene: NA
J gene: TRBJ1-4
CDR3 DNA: TGTGCCAGCAGCTTGACAGACTATAATGAAAAACTGTTTTTT
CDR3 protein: CASSLTDYNEKLFF

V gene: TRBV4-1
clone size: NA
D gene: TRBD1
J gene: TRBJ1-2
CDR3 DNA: TGCGCCAGCAGCCAGTCAACAGGGGGCGCGTATGGCTACACCTTC
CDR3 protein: CASSQSTGGAYGYTF

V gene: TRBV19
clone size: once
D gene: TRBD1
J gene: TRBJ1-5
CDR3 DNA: TGTGCCAGTAGTACAAGATTGGGACAGGGAATTAGCAATCAGCCCCAGCATTTT
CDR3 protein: CASSTRLGQGISNQPQHF

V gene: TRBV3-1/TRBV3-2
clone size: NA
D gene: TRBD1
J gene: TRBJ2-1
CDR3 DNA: TGTGCCAGCAGCCAATCGACAGGGTTTGGTGAGCAGTTCTTC
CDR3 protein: CASSQSTGFGEQFF

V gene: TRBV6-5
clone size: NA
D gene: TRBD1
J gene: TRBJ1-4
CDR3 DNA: TGTGCCAGCAGTACGACAGGGGGCGGGGGACTGTTTTTT
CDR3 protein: CASSTTGGGGLFF